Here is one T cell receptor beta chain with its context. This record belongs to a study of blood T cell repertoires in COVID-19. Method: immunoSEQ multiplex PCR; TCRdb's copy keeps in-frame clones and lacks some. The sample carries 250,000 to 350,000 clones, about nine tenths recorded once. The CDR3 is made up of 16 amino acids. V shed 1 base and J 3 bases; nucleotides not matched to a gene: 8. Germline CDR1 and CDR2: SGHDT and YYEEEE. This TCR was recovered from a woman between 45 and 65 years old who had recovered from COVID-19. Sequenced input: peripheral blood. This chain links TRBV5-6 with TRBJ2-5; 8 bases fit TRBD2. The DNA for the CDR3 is TGTGCCAGCAGCTTGACTTACGGGGGGGCCGAAGAGACCCAGTACTTC. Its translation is CASSLTYGGAEETQYF. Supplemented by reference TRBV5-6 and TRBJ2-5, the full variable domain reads DAGVTQSPTHLIKTRGQQVTLRCSPKSGHDTVSWYQQALGQGPQFIFQYYEEEERQRGNFPDRFSGHQFPNYSSELNVNALLLGDSALYLCASSLTYGGAEETQYFGPGTRLLVL.